The clone carrying this TCR beta chain showed up just once. This sample stems from a study of OX40 agonist ivuxolimab in advanced cancers. Study as a whole: Participants, 65% to 85% male, averaged roughly 55 years of age, ranging from about 23 to 90.

Clones were sequenced by immunoSEQ multiplex PCR, and TCRdb holds only the in-frame ones, with some missing. The sample lists about 58,000 clones, roughly four fifths seen once, with about 0.74% in the top ten. The sample consisted of CD4+ or CD8+ T cells sorted from blood, taken in a trial of the OX40 agonist ivuxolimab. The sequence came from an adult with an advanced solid tumor such as melanoma, head and neck, liver or kidney cancer.

The CDR3 DNA is TGCGCCAGCAGCTTCCTGAGGAGCGACACTGAAGCTTTCTTT. This translates into CASSFLRSDTEAFF. This chain joins TRBV5-1 and TRBJ1-1; D remains ambiguous. The CDR3 covers 14 residues. Looked up from germline, CDR1 is SGHRS and CDR2 is YFSETQ. Trimming pared 2 bases from V and 3 bases from J, leaving 11 bases between. Full variable domain (outside the CDR3, taken from reference TRBV5-1 and TRBJ1-1): KAGVTQTPRYLIKTRGQQVTLSCSPISGHRSVSWYQQTPGQGLQFLFEYFSETQRNKGNFPGRFSGRQFSNSRSEMNVSTLELGDSALYLCASSFLRSDTEAFFGQGTRLTVV.